Below, 3 T cell receptor beta chains from the same sample are listed, as sequenced in a study of shared clonotypes between healthy human individuals. Only in-frame clones appear in the TCRdb table, and some are missing; sequencing was by immunoSEQ multiplex PCR. The profile shows a few hundred thousand clones, around 87% of them singletons. The sequencing sample was made of memory CD8+ T cells sorted from blood. Documented subset: CD45RO+ cells pooled with CCR7-negative TemRA cells. Source of these receptors: a man aged 18-30 years in good health.

This chain joins TRBV13 and TRBJ2-1, with 10 bases lining up with TRBD1. The V and J ends lost 5 bases and 2 bases, in that order; junction bases with no gene match: 3. CDR1 is PRHDT, CDR2 FYEKMQ, per germline (reference sequence). The CDR3 is made up of 15 amino acids. The CDR3 sequence is CASSPTGGPYNEQFF. In DNA form, the CDR3 reads TGTGCCAGCAGCCCGACAGGGGGCCCCTACAATGAGCAGTTCTTC.

A note on this clone: Relative to the germline gene, one junction end is altered; a read error may explain this. CDR3 DNA sequence: TGTGCCAGCAGCTTAAATAGGGCCCCTGGGCTCTTT. Translating gives CASSLNRAPGLF. The chain is built from TRBV5-6 and TRBJ1-6; D remains unclear. The CDR3 sequence is 12 residues long. The V gene's germline CDR1 is SGHDT and CDR2 YYEEEE.

This rearrangement joins TRBV6-1 to TRBJ1-5; D not resolved. This CDR3 has 14 amino acids. The germline V gene has CDR1 MNHNS and CDR2 SASEGT. V shed 6 bases and J shed 0 bases, with 9 bases lying between them. CDR3 in DNA: TGTGCCAGCAGGGCGGCAGGTAGCAATCAGCCCCAGCATTTT. This gives the protein CASRAAGSNQPQHF.